The next 29 T cell receptor beta chains were all read from a single sample in a study of shared T cell receptors in the human thymus. Clones were read by immunoSEQ multiplex PCR, and TCRdb kept only the in-frame ones, dropping some. This table holds hundreds of thousands of clones, around 87% found once. The same sample was also used in a study of human thymus T cells.

Material for sequencing was thymocytes. Receptors were obtained from a boy less than two years old with a congenital heart defect.

The V and J genes are TRBV7-3 and TRBJ2-2; 8 bases are a match to TRBD1. CDR3 length: 17 amino acids. Germline CDR1 is SGHTA and CDR2 is FQGTGA. V shed 3 bases and J 7 bases; nucleotides not matched to a gene: 13. CDR3 region: CASSLARPGQENGELFF. The CDR3 nucleotides read TGTGCCAGCAGCTTGGCTCGCCCGGGACAGGAAAACGGGGAGCTGTTTTTT.

The V call is TRBV10-3, the J call TRBJ1-1, with TRBD1 as a possible D gene (6 bases). Deletions cut 2 bases from V and 3 bases from J, with 13 bases between. Germline V CDR1 and CDR2: ENHRY, SYGVKD. This CDR3 is 15 amino acids long. CDR3 residues: CAISEVGGLYTEAFF. The CDR3 bases are TGTGCCATCAGTGAGGTGGGGGGGCTTTACACTGAAGCTTTCTTT.

The chain joins TRBV25-1 to TRBJ2-2, with TRBD1 matching 7 bases. Germline loops: CDR1 MGHDK, CDR2 SYGVNS. The CDR3 extends over 15 amino acids. With V trimmed by 6 bases and J by 4 bases, 8 bases remained unmatched. The DNA of the CDR3 is TGTGCCAGCAGACAGGGGAGTTCAGGCACCGGGGAGCTGTTTTTT. It encodes CASRQGSSGTGELFF. Together with reference TRBV25-1 and TRBJ2-2, the CDR3 gives the full variable domain: EADIYQTPRYLVIGTGKKITLECSQTMGHDKMYWYQQDPGMELHLIHYSYGVNSTEKGDLSSESTVSRIRTEHFPLTLESARPSHTSQYLCASRQGSSGTGELFFGEGSRLTVL.

This chain links TRBV4-2 with TRBJ2-6; TRBD1 aligns across 9 bases. J gave up 4 bases and V 0 bases, and 10 bases lay outside the gene matches. This CDR3 comprises 19 residues. Germline V gene lookup returns CDR1 LGHNA and CDR2 YNFKEQ. For the CDR3, the DNA is TGTGCCAGCAGCCAAGATCTCGGGACAGGGACGAGGGGGGCCAACGTCCTGACTTTC. This gives the protein CASSQDLGTGTRGANVLTF.

The chain uses TRBV11-2 and TRBJ2-1; tentatively, D is TRBD2 (5 bases). Germline V CDR1 and CDR2: SGHAT, FQNNGV. Trimming stripped 0 bases from V and 9 bases from J, with 12 bases between. CDR3 length: 14 residues. The CDR3, as DNA: TGTGCCAGCAGCTTAGACCCCAGCGGAGCTGAGCAGTTCTTC. Translating it yields CASSLDPSGAEQFF. Using reference TRBV11-2 and TRBJ2-1 for the parts outside the CDR3, the full variable domain is EAGVAQSPRYKIIEKRQSVAFWCNPISGHATLYWYQQILGQGPKLLIQFQNNGVVDDSQLPKDRFSAERLKGVDSTLKIQPAKLEDSAVYLCASSLDPSGAEQFFGPGTRLTVL.

The chain joins TRBV13 to TRBJ2-2; 8 bases are a match to TRBD1. Trimming removed 5 bases from V and 8 bases from J; junction bases left unmatched: 4. This CDR3 comprises 13 residues. Germline V gene sequence: CDR1 PRHDT, CDR2 FYEKMQ (reference sequence). This chain's CDR3 is CASSPDRVGELFF. As DNA, the CDR3 is TGTGCCAGCAGCCCGGACAGGGTAGGGGAGCTGTTTTTT.

This chain connects TRBV19 to TRBJ2-4, with D perhaps matching TRBD2 (5 bases). The CDR3 runs to 15 residues. Germline V gene data show CDR1 as LNHDA and CDR2 as SQIVND (reference sequence). V shed 3 bases and J shed 0 bases, with 9 bases lying between them. This CDR3 is CASSIKGVAKNIQYF. The CDR3 DNA sequence: TGTGCCAGTAGTATCAAGGGAGTAGCCAAAAACATTCAGTACTTC.

This clone is a singleton in its sample. The CDR3 nucleotides are TGTGCCAGCATTAGGGGGCCACTACAGCCCCAGCATTTT. It translates to CASIRGPLQPQHF. The J gene is TRBJ1-5, the V gene TRBV6-1, with TRBD1 matching 7 bases. The CDR3 runs to 13 residues. The germline V gene has CDR1 MNHNS and CDR2 SASEGT. V was clipped by 7 bases and J by 7 bases; unmatched bases: 7.

This clone was found a few times. The chain joins TRBV5-1 to TRBJ1-5; possible D gene TRBD1, 6 bases. With 1 base removed from V and 7 bases from J, the gap between germline ends came to 12 bases. Germline CDR1 reads SGHRS; CDR2 reads YFSETQ. CDR3 length: 14 amino acids. CDR3 region: CASSLTGNGQPQHF. CDR3 bases: TGCGCCAGCAGCTTGACAGGGAACGGGCAGCCCCAGCATTTT.

The chain joins TRBV5-6 to TRBJ1-1; D perhaps matches TRBD1 (6 bases). Germline CDR1 is SGHDT and CDR2 is YYEEEE. This CDR3 region has 15 residues. V lost 4 bases, J lost 1 base, and 14 bases lay in between. CDR3 in amino acids: CASSPRGLGNTEAFF. In nucleotides, the CDR3 is TGTGCCAGCAGCCCGAGGGGGTTAGGGAACACTGAAGCTTTCTTT.

The count of this clone is one. V gene TRBV30 combines with J gene TRBJ2-2; 7 bases match TRBD1. Germline CDR1 and CDR2: GTSNPN and SVGIG (reference sequence). With V trimmed by 2 bases and J by 5 bases, 14 bases remained unmatched. The CDR3 spans 17 residues. The CDR3 reads CAWSPYLPTGETGELFF. Written as DNA, the CDR3 is TGTGCCTGGAGTCCCTACCTCCCCACAGGGGAAACCGGGGAGCTGTTTTTT.

CDR3 nucleotides: TGTGCCAGCAGCTTATGGCGGGAGGGCCCTCATGAGCAGTTCTTC. It is translated as CASSLWREGPHEQFF. The genes are TRBV7-9 and TRBJ2-1; TRBD2 aligns across 9 bases. The V segment lost 2 bases and the J segment 8 bases; nucleotides outside the gene matches: 7. The CDR3 covers 15 residues. Per the germline V gene, CDR1 is SEHNR and CDR2 is FQNEAQ (reference sequence).

This chain uses TRBV7-9 with TRBJ2-7; TRBD2 agrees at 10 bases. The CDR3 is 18 residues long. Germline V lookup: CDR1 SEHNR, CDR2 FQNEAQ (reference sequence). V lost 0 bases to trimming and J lost 0 bases; unmatched junction nucleotides: 8. DNA of the CDR3: TGTGCCAGCAGCTTAGCGCTACGGCTAGCGGGGGTCTCCTACGAGCAGTACTTC. This codes for CASSLALRLAGVSYEQYF.

The gene calls are TRBV28 and TRBJ2-1, with D possibly TRBD1 on 6 matching bases. CDR1 MDHEN and CDR2 SYDVKM come from the germline V gene. The CDR3 is made up of 16 amino acids. V was clipped by 4 bases and J by 5 bases, with 18 bases between them. The CDR3 DNA is TGTGCCAGCAGTTCCCGGCAGGGGCGCCCTCACAATGAGCAGTTCTTC. It specifies CASSSRQGRPHNEQFF.

This chain uses TRBV28 with TRBJ2-3; 7 nucleotides agree with TRBD2. V dropped 3 bases and J dropped 2; count of bases not matched to a gene: 32. The CDR3 loop spans 24 amino acids. The germline gives CDR1 MDHEN, CDR2 SYDVKM. The DNA of the CDR3 is TGTGCCAGCAGTTTCGTCATTTCATTAACCCCCTACTCCCCTACTAGCGTATACACAGATACGCAGTATTTT. This gives the protein CASSFVISLTPYSPTSVYTDTQYF.

This chain uses TRBV4-2 with TRBJ2-7, with 9 bases identical to TRBD1. The CDR3 consists of 17 residues. Germline V gene lookup returns CDR1 LGHNA and CDR2 YNFKEQ. V lost 1 base to trimming and J lost 3 bases; unmatched junction nucleotides: 10. CDR3 loop: CASSQAPTGQGFYEQYF. The CDR3 DNA reads TGTGCCAGCAGCCAAGCTCCGACGGGACAGGGATTCTACGAGCAGTACTTC.

The rearrangement uses TRBV5-6 and TRBJ2-1; D perhaps matches TRBD1 (5 bases). Germline V gives CDR1 SGHDT, CDR2 YYEEEE. This CDR3 has 13 residues. Trimming cost V 3 bases and J 5 bases, with 9 bases left between them. In DNA form, the CDR3 reads TGTGCCAGCAGCTGGACAAAGGACAATGAGCAGTTCTTC. Residues: CASSWTKDNEQFF. The full variable domain, its missing parts supplied by reference TRBV5-6 and TRBJ2-1, is DAGVTQSPTHLIKTRGQQVTLRCSPKSGHDTVSWYQQALGQGPQFIFQYYEEEERQRGNFPDRFSGHQFPNYSSELNVNALLLGDSALYLCASSWTKDNEQFFGPGTRLTVL.

The V and J genes are TRBV28 and TRBJ2-1, with 9 bases that match TRBD2. The CDR3 covers 13 residues. After removal of 10 bases from V and 3 bases from J, the junction contained 4 bases not matched to a gene. Looked up from germline, CDR1 is MDHEN and CDR2 is SYDVKM. The CDR3 DNA reads TGTGCCATACGCGGGAGGGGCTACAATGAGCAGTTCTTC. It specifies CAIRGRGYNEQFF.

V and J are TRBV28 and TRBJ1-2; D gene uncertain. Germline CDR1 reads MDHEN; CDR2 reads SYDVKM. Trimming stripped 6 bases from V and 4 bases from J, with 12 bases between. The CDR3 is made up of 13 amino acids. CDR3 protein: CASSPGLPYGYTF. DNA for the CDR3: TGTGCCAGCAGCCCCGGACTCCCCTATGGCTACACCTTC.

The gene calls are TRBV4-3 and TRBJ2-7; D is perhaps TRBD1 (6 bases). Germline V gene lookup returns CDR1 LGHNA and CDR2 YSLEER. Between the trimmed V and J ends, which lost 0 bases and 4 bases, there was a span of 19 bases. The CDR3 totals 17 residues. As DNA, the CDR3 is TGCGCCAGCAGCCAAGATCGGAAGGGCAGGGGCGCATACGAGCAGTACTTC. As protein: CASSQDRKGRGAYEQYF.

The chain has TRBV29-1 and TRBJ1-1; 7 bases match TRBD1. With V trimmed by 4 bases and J by 1 base, 9 bases remained unmatched. The length of the CDR3 is 15 residues. Germline V CDR1 and CDR2: SQVTM, ANQGSEA. The CDR3 DNA sequence: TGCAGCGTTGGGGATGAGACAGGGTCGAACACTGAAGCTTTCTTT. Translated, it gives CSVGDETGSNTEAFF. The full variable domain, rest sourced from reference TRBV29-1 and TRBJ1-1, is SAVISQKPSRDICQRGTSLTIQCQVDSQVTMMFWYRQQPGQSLTLIATANQGSEATYESGFVIDKFPISRPNLTFSTLTVSNMSPEDSSIYLCSVGDETGSNTEAFFGQGTRLTVV.

V and J are TRBV7-9 and TRBJ1-4; TRBD1 matches at 9 bases. J gave up 5 bases and V 5 bases, and 3 bases lay outside the gene matches. Per germline, CDR1 SEHNR and CDR2 FQNEAQ (reference sequence). The CDR3 covers 14 residues. CDR3 DNA sequence: TGTGCCAGCAGCCCCGGGACAGGGAATGAAAAACTGTTTTTT. The encoded protein is CASSPGTGNEKLFF. Together with reference TRBV7-9 and TRBJ1-4, the CDR3 gives the full variable domain: DTGVSQNPRHKITKRGQNVTFRCDPISEHNRLYWYRQTLGQGPEFLTYFQNEAQLEKSRLLSDRFSAERPKGSFSTLEIQRTEQGDSAMYLCASSPGTGNEKLFFGSGTQLSVL.

This chain connects TRBV2 to TRBJ1-4, with D perhaps TRBD1 (5 bases). V was shortened by 4 bases and J by 7 bases, with 16 bases between the two germline ends. CDR3 size: 15 residues. Germline V lookup: CDR1 SNHLY, CDR2 FYNNEI. The DNA of the CDR3 is TGTGCCAGCAGTGTGGTCGGGGGATGGCGTGAAAAACTGTTTTTT. Translated: CASSVVGGWREKLFF.

The rearrangement links TRBV4-3 to TRBJ1-3; D uncertain. The CDR3 extends over 15 amino acids. Germline CDR1 reads LGHNA; CDR2 reads YSLEER. The V end was cut by 0 bases, the J end by 8 bases, with 14 bases between. CDR3 DNA: TGCGCCAGCAGCCAAGAAATCCGGGAGGAAGACACCATATATTTT. Its translation is CASSQEIREEDTIYF.

Here the CDR3 DNA reads TGTGCCAGCTTCCGACAGAACCCTAACTATGGCTACACCTTC. Its protein is CASFRQNPNYGYTF. The V call is TRBV18, the J call TRBJ1-2, with D possibly TRBD1 on 5 matching bases. With 7 bases removed from V and 0 bases from J, the gap between germline ends came to 12 bases. CDR1 is KGHSH, CDR2 LQKENI, per germline. The CDR3 has 14 amino acids.

Here the CDR3 DNA reads TGTGCCAGCAGCCAAGCGGGACTAGCGGGGGGGATAAGCGTATACGAGCAGTACTTC. Translating it yields CASSQAGLAGGISVYEQYF. The V gene is TRBV14, the J gene TRBJ2-7, with TRBD2 matching over 16 bases. Losses at the gene ends were 1 base for V and 4 bases for J; bases not matched to a gene: 10. There are 19 residues in the CDR3. CDR1 and CDR2 (germline): SGHDN, FVKESK.

The chain combines TRBV27 with TRBJ2-7, with 15 bases identical to TRBD2. The CDR3 covers 21 residues. V was clipped by 0 bases and J by 4 bases; unmatched bases: 16. The V gene's germline CDR1 is MNHEY and CDR2 SMNVEV (reference sequence). CDR3 DNA: TGTGCCAGCAGTTTATCACACGAACGCACTCAGGGGACTAGCGGGAGGTACGAGCAGTACTTC. The encoded protein is CASSLSHERTQGTSGRYEQYF.

V gene TRBV5-1 combines with J gene TRBJ1-4; the D gene is possibly TRBD1 (6 bases). Trimming cost V 6 bases and J 0 bases, with 15 bases left between them. The germline V gene has CDR1 SGHRS and CDR2 YFSETQ. CDR3 length: 16 residues. The CDR3 is CASTPQGPATNEKLFF. CDR3 DNA sequence: TGCGCCAGCACTCCACAGGGCCCAGCAACTAATGAAAAACTGTTTTTT.

V is TRBV7-2 and J is TRBJ2-3; 10 bases agree with TRBD2. The length of the CDR3 is 17 residues. The germline V gene encodes CDR1 SGHTA and CDR2 FQGNSA. V was pared by 3 bases and J by 2 bases, with 8 bases of the junction left unmatched. The CDR3 DNA is TGTGCCAGCAGCTTCCGACTAGCGGGTGTGCCCACAGATACGCAGTATTTT. Translation: CASSFRLAGVPTDTQYF.